This T cell receptor (beta chain) appears in the sequencing data of a study of T-cell reconstitution after alpha-beta-depleted transplantation in children. TCRbeta library preparation incorporated unique molecular identifiers. TCRdb fed the PCR reads into MiXCR, producing one record per CDR3 protein. The sample has under 350,000 distinct CDR3 sequences, 9.9% seen once. This CDR3 comprises 16 residues. J was trimmed by 4 bases and V by 5 bases; bases with no gene match: 8. CDR1 is SGHVS and CDR2 is FNYEAQ in the germline V gene. This receptor was taken from a human donor who donated a stem cell graft to a child with SCID. Source: PBMCs from the stem cell graft donor, taken from the stem cell graft. This rearrangement joins TRBV7-6 to TRBJ2-3; TRBD2 aligns across 11 bases. The CDR3 DNA is TGTGCCAGCAGCCACACTAGCGGGGGATTTGCAGATACGCAGTATTTT. It encodes CASSHTSGGFADTQYF. The variable domain in full, completed from reference TRBV7-6 and TRBJ2-3, reads GAGVSQSPRYKVTKRGQDVALRCDPISGHVSLYWYRQALGQGPEFLTYFNYEAQQDKSGLPNDRFSAERPEGSISTLTIQRTEQRDSAMYRCASSHTSGGFADTQYFGPGTRLTVL.